The sample holds a few counts of the clone carrying this T cell receptor beta chain. TCRdb analysed the 5' RACE reads with MiXCR anew, one entry per CDR3 protein. The table lists roughly 100,000 distinct CDR3 sequences, approximately 17% of them singletons, with around 28% in the top ten. This specimen belongs to a study of T-cell memory formation after mild COVID-19. J was trimmed by 5 bases and V by 2 bases; bases with no gene match: 7. This CDR3 is built from 16 residues. CDR1 is SEHNR, CDR2 FQNEAQ, per germline (reference sequence). This receptor was obtained from an adult woman who had mild COVID-19 (a few samples of this study predate the infection). Cell type and time point are not known. This rearrangement joins TRBV7-9 to TRBJ2-2; TRBD2 matches 8 bases. Sequenced sample: PBMCs or a T cell subset sorted from them (not recorded which). The CDR3 region is CASSLIVAGLTGELFF. The CDR3 DNA reads TGTGCCAGCAGCTTAATCGTAGCGGGGCTGACCGGGGAGCTGTTTTTT.